Sequencing of this TCR beta chain was carried out in a study of blood T cell repertoires in COVID-19. Measured with immunoSEQ multiplex PCR; TCRdb has only the in-frame clones, and not every one. The sample includes more than 95,000 clones, about 80% of them seen just once. This CDR3 region has 17 residues. The V segment lost 3 bases and the J segment 9 bases; nucleotides outside the gene matches: 17. The germline CDR1 and CDR2 sequences are LGHNA and YNFKEQ. Sequences were obtained from peripheral blood. V gene TRBV4-2 combines with J gene TRBJ2-1, with 7 bases matching TRBD2. The TCR sequence derives from a human donor in a cohort sampled during active COVID-19. The DNA of the CDR3 is TGTGCCAGCAGCCAGGAAGTTGCGGGAGCGGGCAACGCTGAGCAGTTCTTC. The encoded protein is CASSQEVAGAGNAEQFF.